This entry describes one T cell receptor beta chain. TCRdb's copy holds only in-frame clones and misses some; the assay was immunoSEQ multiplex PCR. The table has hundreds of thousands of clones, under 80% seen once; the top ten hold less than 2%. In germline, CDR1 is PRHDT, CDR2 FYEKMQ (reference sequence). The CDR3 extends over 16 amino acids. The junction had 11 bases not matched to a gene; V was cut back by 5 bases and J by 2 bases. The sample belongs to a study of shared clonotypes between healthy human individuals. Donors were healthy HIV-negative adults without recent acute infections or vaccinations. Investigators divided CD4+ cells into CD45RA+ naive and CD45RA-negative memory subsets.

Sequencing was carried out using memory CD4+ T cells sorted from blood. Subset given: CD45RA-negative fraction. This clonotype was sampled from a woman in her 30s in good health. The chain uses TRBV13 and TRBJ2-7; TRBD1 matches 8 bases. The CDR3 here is CASSAASGTGTYEQYF. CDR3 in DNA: TGTGCCAGCAGCGCCGCATCCGGGACAGGTACCTACGAGCAGTACTTC. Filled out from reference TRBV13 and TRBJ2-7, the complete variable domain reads AAGVIQSPRHLIKEKRETATLKCYPIPRHDTVYWYQQGPGQDPQFLISFYEKMQSDKGSIPDRFSAQQFSDYHSELNMSSLELGDSALYFCASSAASGTGTYEQYFGPGTRLTVT.